The clone carrying this T cell receptor (beta chain) showed up many times. As yet, its antigen is unknown. The germline V and J ends were trimmed by 1 base and 2 bases, with 8 bases remaining between them. CDR3 size: 13 residues. Germline CDR1 and CDR2: SQVTM and ANQGSEA. The sample is drawn from a study of CD8 T cells in ankylosing spondylitis. TCRdb processed the 5' RACE reads anew with MiXCR; each CDR3 protein has one entry. The sample lists just under 350,000 distinct CDR3 sequences, over 12% occurring once. Study results and caveats: Significantly higher representation of disease-linked clones was reported for matched ankylosing spondylitis synovial fluid.

The receptor comes from a male donor with ankylosing spondylitis or in good health (not recorded which). The sample consisted of blood, either unsorted or a sorted T cell fraction (not recorded which). The V call is TRBV29-1, the J call TRBJ1-2, with D uncertain. CDR3 sequence reads: CSVEVSANYGYTF. DNA for the CDR3: TGCAGCGTTGAAGTGTCCGCGAACTATGGCTACACCTTC.